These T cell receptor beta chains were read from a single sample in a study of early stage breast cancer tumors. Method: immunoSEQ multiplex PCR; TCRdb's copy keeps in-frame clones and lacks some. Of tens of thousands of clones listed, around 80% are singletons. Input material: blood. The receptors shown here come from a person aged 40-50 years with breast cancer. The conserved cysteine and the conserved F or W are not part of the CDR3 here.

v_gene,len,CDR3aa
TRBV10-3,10,AISDGPSEQY
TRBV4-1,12,ASSLNAEAVEAF
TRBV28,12,ASSLNRGQGEQY
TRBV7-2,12,ASSSIVNTGELF
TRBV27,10,ASGRLNEKLF
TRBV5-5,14,ASSWGNQLAGGEQF
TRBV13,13,ASSQRQGGIYEQY
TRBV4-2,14,ASSDQSSGHTGELF
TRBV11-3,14,ASSLDSGEGVDTQY
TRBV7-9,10,ASSLLAGDRF
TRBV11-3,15,ASSLIRGRAILSRQY
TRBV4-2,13,ASSRIAGTGDGYT
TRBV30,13,AWSRGLAFSGELF
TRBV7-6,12,ASSLGAGAVEQF
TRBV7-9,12,ASSLGGAQDEQY
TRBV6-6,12,ASSSRGSADTQY
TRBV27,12,ASSPDTSGNTIY
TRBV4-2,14,ASSPLKTSGQETQY
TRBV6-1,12,ASSARTGNTEAF
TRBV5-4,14,ASSPRGSGSPYEQY
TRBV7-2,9,ASSLSATIY
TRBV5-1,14,ASSQGPPSDGNTIY
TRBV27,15,ASSLLRGEQSITEAF
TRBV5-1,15,ASIGVYRDRYTDTQY
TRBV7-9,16,ASSPGLAGVWRTDTQY
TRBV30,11,AWIYGEVAGYT
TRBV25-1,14,ASSESPTGASYEQY
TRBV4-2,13,ASSQDRGQQETQY
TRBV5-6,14,ASSLSPRTANTEAF
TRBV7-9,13,ASSSPRTSDHEQF
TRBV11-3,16,ASSKSPAVGSGANVLT
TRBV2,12,ASSKTGGGQPQH
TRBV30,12,AWSVKGVGYEQY
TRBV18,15,ASSPRSAGGRAYEQY
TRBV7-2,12,ASSLPLRFHEQY
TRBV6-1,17,ASSEKGVRIQGDQNIQY
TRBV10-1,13,ASSELGGLNTEAF
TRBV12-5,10,ASGDYRGEQY
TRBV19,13,ASSMGWDRQETQY
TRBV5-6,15,ASSLGRVGYSNQPQH
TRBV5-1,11,ASSSTGGETQY
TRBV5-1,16,ASSSDGTSKSLNEKLF
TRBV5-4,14,ASSSTKRTGGYGYT
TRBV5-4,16,ASSWWDRGGSGANVLT
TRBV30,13,AWSAGTSGQETQY
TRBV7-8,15,ASSTLGTGWNSYEQY
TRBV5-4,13,ASSLGSGRNYEQY
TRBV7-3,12,ASSWTSGADTQY
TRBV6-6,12,ASSITGEGETQY
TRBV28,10,ASYRSTDTQY
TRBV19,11,ASSMAGYEKLF
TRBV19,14,ASSSGLAGLVGELF
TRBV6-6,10,ASSPREGRLF
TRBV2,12,ASSEGISNQPQH
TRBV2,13,ASRLQGAMGETQY
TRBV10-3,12,AISGTEGGHGYT
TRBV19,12,ASGPGQGENIQY